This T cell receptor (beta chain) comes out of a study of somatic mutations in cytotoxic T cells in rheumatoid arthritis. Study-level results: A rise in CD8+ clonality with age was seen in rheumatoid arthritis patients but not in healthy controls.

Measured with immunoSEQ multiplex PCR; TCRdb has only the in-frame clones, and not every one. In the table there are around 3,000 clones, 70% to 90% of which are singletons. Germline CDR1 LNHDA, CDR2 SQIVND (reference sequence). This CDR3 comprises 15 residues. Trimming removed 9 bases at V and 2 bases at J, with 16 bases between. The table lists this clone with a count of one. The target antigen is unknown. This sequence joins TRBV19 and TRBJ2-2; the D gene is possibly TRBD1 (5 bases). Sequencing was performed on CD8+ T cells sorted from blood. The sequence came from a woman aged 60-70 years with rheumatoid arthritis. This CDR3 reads CASLQTAGNTGELFF. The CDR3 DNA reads TGTGCCAGCCTACAGACAGCTGGAAACACCGGGGAGCTGTTTTTT. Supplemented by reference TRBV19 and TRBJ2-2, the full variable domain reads DGGITQSPKYLFRKEGQNVTLSCEQNLNHDAMYWYRQDPGQGLRLIYYSQIVNDFQKGDIAEGYSVSREKKESFPLTVTSAQKNPTAFYLCASLQTAGNTGELFFGEGSRLTVL.